Below, 8 T cell receptor beta chains from the same sample are listed, as sequenced in a study of T cell changes during pregnancy in multiple sclerosis. Profiling relied on immunoSEQ multiplex PCR, and the TCRdb table lists in-frame clones only, not all of them. The sample holds approximately 100,000 clones, 91% seen once. The sequences come from peripheral blood, collected after pregnancy. All receptors come from a female donor with multiple sclerosis, enrolled in a pregnancy study.

The chain employs TRBV19 and TRBJ1-2, with a tentative D call TRBD1 (6 bases). The germline CDR1 and CDR2 sequences are LNHDA and SQIVND (reference sequence). The CDR3 spans 14 residues. Trimming stripped 4 bases from V and 4 bases from J, with 13 bases between. CDR3 loop: CASSTEGGIYGYTF. In DNA form, the CDR3 reads TGTGCCAGTAGTACTGAAGGGGGTATCTATGGCTACACCTTC.

In this sample, this clone turned up once. The chain recombines TRBV6-1 with TRBJ2-5, with D tentatively TRBD2 (6 bases). The CDR3 loop spans 13 amino acids. Germline V gene data show CDR1 as MNHNS and CDR2 as SASEGT. V lost 6 bases and J 4 bases, leaving 12 bases between the germline ends. The CDR3 sequence: CASRLAAGETQYF. CDR3 in DNA: TGTGCCAGCAGACTAGCAGCGGGAGAGACCCAGTACTTC.

This rearrangement joins TRBV2 to TRBJ2-2; 7 bases are shared with TRBD2. Germline CDR1 reads SNHLY; CDR2 reads FYNNEI. This CDR3 has 14 residues. V lost 6 bases and J lost 6; bases outside the gene matches: 7. The CDR3 reads CASSLGAGAGELFF. The CDR3 DNA follows: TGTGCCAGCAGCCTTGGGGCGGGGGCCGGGGAGCTGTTTTTT.

The chain recombines TRBV5-1 with TRBJ2-2; 7 bases are shared with TRBD1. The CDR3 is 14 amino acids. With V trimmed by 9 bases and J by 2 bases, 7 bases remained unmatched. From germline, CDR1 is SGHRS and CDR2 YFSETQ. DNA of the CDR3: TGCGCCACACAGGGGCACCCCAACACCGGGGAGCTGTTTTTT. It encodes CATQGHPNTGELFF.

The V call is TRBV18, the J call TRBJ2-5, with TRBD2 matching over 8 bases. Germline V gene lookup returns CDR1 KGHSH and CDR2 LQKENI. Germline trimming cut 0 bases from V and 5 bases from J; bases unmatched to any gene: 2. The CDR3 totals 14 residues. The CDR3 region has the DNA TGTGCCAGCTCACCACCTGGACTAGCTGAGACCCAGTACTTC. It encodes CASSPPGLAETQYF. The variable domain in full, completed from reference TRBV18 and TRBJ2-5, reads NAGVMQNPRHLVRRRGQEARLRCSPMKGHSHVYWYRQLPEEGLKFMVYLQKENIIDESGMPKERFSAEFPKEGPSILRIQQVVRGDSAAYFCASSPPGLAETQYFGPGTRLLVL.

The V gene is TRBV11-1, the J gene TRBJ2-2; D is ambiguous. Looked up from germline, CDR1 is SGHAT and CDR2 is FQDESV (reference sequence). V lost 1 base to trimming and J lost 1 base, with 4 bases between them. This CDR3 has 14 residues. The CDR3 bases are TGTGCCAGCAGCTTAGGACAGAACACCGGGGAGCTGTTTTTT. Encoded protein: CASSLGQNTGELFF.

The chain combines TRBV6-1 with TRBJ2-1, with 15 bases matching TRBD2. Germline V CDR1 and CDR2: MNHNS, SASEGT. This CDR3 spans 19 amino acids. J was trimmed by 0 bases and V by 4 bases; bases with no gene match: 7. The CDR3 loop reads CASSGVGTSGGSSYNEQFF. CDR3 DNA sequence: TGTGCCAGCAGTGGCGTTGGGACTAGCGGGGGGAGCTCCTACAATGAGCAGTTCTTC.

This clone was detected a few times. J is TRBJ2-1 and V is TRBV5-3, with D maybe TRBD1 (5 bases). TRBV5-3 is assigned to the ORF class and has an uncertain function. Trimming removed 4 bases from V and 5 bases from J, with 10 bases in between. This CDR3 is built from 13 residues. The CDR3 protein is CARSTDSHNEQFF. CDR3 bases: TGTGCCAGAAGCACTGACAGTCACAATGAGCAGTTCTTC.